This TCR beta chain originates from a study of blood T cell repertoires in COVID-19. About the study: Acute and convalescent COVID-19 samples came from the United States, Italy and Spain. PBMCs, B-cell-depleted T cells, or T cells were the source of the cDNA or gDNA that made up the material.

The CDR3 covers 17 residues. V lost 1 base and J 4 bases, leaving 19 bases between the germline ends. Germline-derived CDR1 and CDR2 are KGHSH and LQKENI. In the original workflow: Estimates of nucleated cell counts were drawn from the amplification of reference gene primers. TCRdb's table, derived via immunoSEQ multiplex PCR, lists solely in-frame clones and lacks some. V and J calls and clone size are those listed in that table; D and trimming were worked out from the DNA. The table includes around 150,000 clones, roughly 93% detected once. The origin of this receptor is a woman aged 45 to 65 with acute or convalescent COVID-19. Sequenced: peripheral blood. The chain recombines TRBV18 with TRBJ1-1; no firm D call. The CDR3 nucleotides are TGTGCCAGCTCACCACTAATTTCGGGCACGGGGAGCACTGAAGCTTTCTTT. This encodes CASSPLISGTGSTEAFF.